These 19 T cell receptor beta chains were sequenced from one sample in a study of blood T cell repertoires in COVID-19. Clones were sequenced by immunoSEQ multiplex PCR, and TCRdb holds only the in-frame ones, with some missing. Here the sample spans about 320,000 clones, around 88% being singletons. The sequenced sample consisted of peripheral blood. The source of these receptors is a woman in her fifties or sixties with acute or convalescent COVID-19.

The chain is built from TRBV5-6 and TRBJ1-2; TRBD1 matches at 9 bases. Unmatched junction bases numbered 5, after V lost 3 bases and J lost 2 bases. The CDR3 is 15 amino acids. Germline values: CDR1 SGHDT, CDR2 YYEEEE. For the CDR3, the DNA is TGTGCCAGCAGCTGGGACAGGGCGGGAAACTATGGCTACACCTTC. Amino acids: CASSWDRAGNYGYTF.

The V and J genes are TRBV25-1 and TRBJ1-5; TRBD1 agrees at 8 bases. The length of the CDR3 is 15 residues. J gave up 6 bases and V 3 bases, and 7 bases lay outside the gene matches. From germline, CDR1 is MGHDK and CDR2 SYGVNS. Here the CDR3 reads CASSESGGASQPQHF. The CDR3 nucleotides are TGTGCCAGCAGTGAGTCAGGGGGCGCGAGTCAGCCCCAGCATTTT. Complete variable domain (other parts from reference TRBV25-1 and TRBJ1-5): EADIYQTPRYLVIGTGKKITLECSQTMGHDKMYWYQQDPGMELHLIHYSYGVNSTEKGDLSSESTVSRIRTEHFPLTLESARPSHTSQYLCASSESGGASQPQHFGDGTRLSIL.

This clone was found once. V is TRBV4-1 and J is TRBJ1-1; D is possibly TRBD1 (6 bases). The V gene's germline CDR1 is MGHRA and CDR2 YSYEKL. CDR3 length: 16 residues. Trimming shortened V by 4 bases and J by 5 bases, and 20 bases separated the two germline ends. For the CDR3, the DNA is TGCGCCAGCAGCCCCCGACAGGACTTAAGGGAGACTGAAGCTTTCTTT. The encoded protein is CASSPRQDLRETEAFF.

The V and J genes are TRBV10-3 and TRBJ2-7, with TRBD2 identical over 8 bases. CDR3 length equals 15 residues. V dropped 4 bases and J dropped 0; count of bases not matched to a gene: 5. In germline, CDR1 is ENHRY, CDR2 SYGVKD. CDR3 residues: CAISVETSGSYEQYF. The CDR3 DNA reads as TGTGCCATCAGTGTGGAAACTAGCGGCTCCTACGAGCAGTACTTC.

This chain connects TRBV7-2 to TRBJ1-1, with D tentatively TRBD1 (5 bases). In germline, CDR1 is SGHTA, CDR2 FQGNSA. The CDR3 is 15 residues long. Between the trimmed V and J ends, which lost 5 bases and 4 bases, there was a span of 17 bases. Here the CDR3 reads CASSQVGGMGTEAFF. CDR3 nucleotides: TGTGCCAGCAGCCAAGTGGGGGGGATGGGCACTGAAGCTTTCTTT.

This clone was observed a single time. This chain uses TRBV5-5 with TRBJ1-4; 7 bases map to TRBD1. J lost 3 bases, V lost 1 base, and 6 bases had no gene match. The CDR3 sequence is 16 residues long. CDR1 is SGHKS, CDR2 YYEKEE, per germline (reference sequence). The CDR3 is CASSLISGTANEKLFF. CDR3 coding DNA: TGTGCCAGCAGCTTGATCTCGGGGACAGCTAATGAAAAACTGTTTTTT.

This clone was recorded only once. Other DNA sequences from this sample encode an identical CDR3 as well. The chain couples TRBV9 to TRBJ1-1, with 7 bases lining up with TRBD1. The CDR3 loop spans 18 amino acids. Trimming removed 6 bases from V and 1 base from J; junction bases left unmatched: 18. Germline assignment: CDR1 SGDLS and CDR2 YYNGEE. The CDR3 region is CASTSGTGATSKNTEAFF. Written as DNA, the CDR3 is TGTGCCAGCACCTCCGGAACAGGGGCAACCTCAAAGAACACTGAAGCTTTCTTT.

The chain carries TRBV19 and TRBJ2-5; TRBD2 aligns across 12 bases. This CDR3 comprises 16 residues. With 3 bases clipped from V and 5 bases from J, the junction kept 7 bases outside the gene matches. Germline V gene lookup returns CDR1 LNHDA and CDR2 SQIVND (reference sequence). The CDR3: CASSMASGGASETQYF. As DNA, the CDR3 is TGTGCCAGTAGTATGGCTAGCGGGGGGGCCAGTGAGACCCAGTACTTC. Supplemented by reference TRBV19 and TRBJ2-5, the full variable domain reads DGGITQSPKYLFRKEGQNVTLSCEQNLNHDAMYWYRQDPGQGLRLIYYSQIVNDFQKGDIAEGYSVSREKKESFPLTVTSAQKNPTAFYLCASSMASGGASETQYFGPGTRLLVL.

This clone was observed a handful of times. The chain carries TRBV7-8 and TRBJ1-4; D is perhaps TRBD1 (5 bases). This CDR3 contains 15 residues. V lost 1 base, J lost 8 bases, and 14 bases lay in between. In germline, CDR1 is SGHVS, CDR2 FQNEAQ. The CDR3 DNA sequence: TGTGCCAGCAGCTTAGTAGCAGGGATCGCGGAAAAACTGTTTTTT. This gives the protein CASSLVAGIAEKLFF.

The CDR3 protein is CASSPDRSYGYTF. CDR3 bases: TGTGCCAGCTCACCGGACAGGTCCTATGGCTACACCTTC. V and J are TRBV18 and TRBJ1-2; 7 bases fit TRBD1. The V gene end was trimmed by 3 bases and the J gene end by 4 bases; junction bases not matched to a gene: 2. Germline V CDR1 and CDR2: KGHSH, LQKENI. The CDR3 has 13 amino acids.

The chain employs TRBV9 and TRBJ1-5, with 7 bases fitting TRBD1. V lost 5 bases and J lost 7; bases outside the gene matches: 12. The CDR3 has 15 residues. CDR1 is SGDLS and CDR2 is YYNGEE in the germline V gene. The CDR3 DNA reads as TGTGCCAGCAGTCGTAGTTGGACAGGCAGGCAGCCCCAGCATTTT. Its translation: CASSRSWTGRQPQHF. The complete variable domain, with remaining parts taken from reference TRBV9 and TRBJ1-5, reads DSGVTQTPKHLITATGQRVTLRCSPRSGDLSVYWYQQSLDQGLQFLIQYYNGEERAKGNILERFSAQQFPDLHSELNLSSLELGDSALYFCASSRSWTGRQPQHFGDGTRLSIL.

This chain links TRBV7-8 with TRBJ2-3, with D perhaps TRBD2 (6 bases). The length of the CDR3 is 17 residues. V lost 2 bases and J 2 bases, leaving 17 bases between the germline ends. Germline assignment: CDR1 SGHVS and CDR2 FQNEAQ. The CDR3 nucleotides read TGTGCCAGCAGCTTAAATGCTGGGTCGGGGGTCACAGATACGCAGTATTTT. Encoded protein: CASSLNAGSGVTDTQYF. Drawing the rest from reference TRBV7-8 and TRBJ2-3, the complete variable domain is GAGVSQSPRYKVAKRGQDVALRCDPISGHVSLFWYQQALGQGPEFLTYFQNEAQLDKSGLPSDRFFAERPEGSVSTLKIQRTQQEDSAVYLCASSLNAGSGVTDTQYFGPGTRLTVL.

This clone was seen only once. V usage is TRBV9 and J usage is TRBJ2-1; a possible D gene is TRBD2 (5 bases). V lost 4 bases and J 0 bases, leaving 11 bases between the germline ends. The germline CDR1 and CDR2 sequences are SGDLS and YYNGEE. The CDR3 length is 15 residues. The DNA of the CDR3 is TGTGCCAGCAGCCTCAGCGGTAGCTCCTACAATGAGCAGTTCTTC. Translation gives CASSLSGSSYNEQFF.

V is TRBV30 and J is TRBJ1-2; 10 positions match TRBD1. Germline values: CDR1 GTSNPN, CDR2 SVGIG (reference sequence). The CDR3 is 14 residues long. J was trimmed by 2 bases and V by 1 base; bases with no gene match: 1. The CDR3 DNA reads as TGTGCCTGGAGTGCGGGACAGGGGAACTATGGCTACACCTTC. It yields the protein CAWSAGQGNYGYTF.

The gene calls are TRBV19 and TRBJ2-3; D perhaps matches TRBD1 (6 bases). Germline V lookup: CDR1 LNHDA, CDR2 SQIVND (reference sequence). V lost 0 bases and J lost 0, with 10 bases in between. CDR3 length equals 16 residues. CDR3 in DNA: TGTGCCAGTAGTATAGAAGGGGGTCTAAGCACAGATACGCAGTATTTT. Protein: CASSIEGGLSTDTQYF.

The rearrangement joins TRBV10-1 to TRBJ2-1; 11 bases are a match to TRBD2. The CDR3 is 14 amino acids. V shed 8 bases and J 7 bases; nucleotides not matched to a gene: 7. CDR1 and CDR2 (germline): WNHNN, SYGVQD (reference sequence). The CDR3 DNA is TGCGCCAGCCGTAGCGGGGGGGCGTCGAATGAGCAGTTCTTC. The encoded protein is CASRSGGASNEQFF.

V and J are TRBV21-1 and TRBJ1-5; the tabulated D call, TRBD1, remains unverified against the DNA. TRBV21-1 is classified as a pseudogene. This CDR3 comprises 15 residues. The CDR3 sequence: CASSKWKSGGQPQHF. As DNA, the CDR3 is TGTGCCAGCAGCAAATGGAAGTCAGGGGGACAGCCCCAGCATTTT.

This clone showed up just a few times. The J gene is TRBJ1-2, the V gene TRBV5-1; no definite D call. Germline loops: CDR1 SGHRS, CDR2 YFSETQ. The CDR3 extends over 15 amino acids. Trimming removed 0 bases from V and 1 base from J, with 10 bases in between. DNA of the CDR3: TGCGCCAGCAGCTTGGCCAGTGGGAGTAACTATGGCTACACCTTC. Translated: CASSLASGSNYGYTF.

This sequence joins TRBV12-5 and TRBJ2-7; the match to TRBD1 covers 7 bases. Germline-derived CDR1 and CDR2 are LGHNT and FRNRAP. V gave up 6 bases and J gave up 6 bases; unmatched junction bases: 14. This CDR3 comprises 15 residues. CDR3 in DNA: TGTGCTAGTGGGCCAACAGGGGCCCCTCGAGGCGAGCAGTACTTC. Translation: CASGPTGAPRGEQYF.